The entry that follows covers one T cell receptor (beta chain) sequence. CDR1 is SGHTS and CDR2 is YDEGEE in the germline V gene. V lost 3 bases to trimming and J lost 5 bases, with 11 bases between them. This CDR3 has 13 amino acids. These data come from a study of blood T cell repertoires in COVID-19. Study overall: Collection of acute and convalescent COVID-19 samples took place in the United States, Italy and Spain. From T cells, B-cell-depleted T cells, or PBMCs came the material, which was cDNA or gDNA.

Living in under 30 US areas, the participants were between roughly 18 and 89 years of age. Cohort placement rested on clinical history that participants reported themselves. Data came from immunoSEQ multiplex PCR; TCRdb stores just in-frame clones and leaves some out. This sample has some 400,000 clones, with more than 80% found just once. This TCR derives from a man younger than 40 who had recovered from COVID-19. The sample taken for sequencing was PBMCs or T cells enriched from blood (not recorded which). The rearrangement joins TRBV5-8 to TRBJ2-5, with D perhaps matching TRBD1 (6 bases). This CDR3 reads CASSSTGLETQYF. The CDR3 coding sequence is TGTGCCAGCAGCTCCACAGGGTTGGAGACCCAGTACTTC.